Below, 5 T cell receptor beta chains from the same sample are listed, as sequenced in a study of T-cell memory formation after mild COVID-19. TCRdb reprocessed the 5' RACE reads with MiXCR, giving one entry per CDR3 protein. The repertoire holds a few hundred thousand distinct CDR3 sequences, with 20% to 25% as singletons. Sequences were obtained from PBMCs or a T cell subset sorted from them (not recorded which). All receptors come from a man between 18 and 29 years old who had mild COVID-19 (a few samples of this study predate the infection). Cell type and time point are not known.

The sample holds a few counts of this clonotype. The chain uses TRBV19 and TRBJ2-3; 8 bases match TRBD1. The length of the CDR3 is 15 residues. Trimming at V came to 5 bases and at J to 0 bases, leaving 4 bases not matched to a gene. Germline V lookup: CDR1 LNHDA, CDR2 SQIVND (reference sequence). The CDR3: CASSADRASTDTQYF. The CDR3 nucleotides are TGTGCCAGTAGTGCGGACAGGGCTAGCACAGATACGCAGTATTTT.

This clonotype was observed many times. The chain recombines TRBV20-1 with TRBJ2-3, with D perhaps TRBD2 (7 bases). V was clipped by 0 bases and J by 2 bases, with 24 bases between them. CDR3 length equals 19 residues. Germline V CDR1 and CDR2: DFQATT, SNEGSKA (reference sequence). CDR3 bases: TGCAGTGCTAGAGAGGCGGACGGGGGGCCTACCCTTATCACAGATACGCAGTATTTT. It translates to CSAREADGGPTLITDTQYF.

This rearrangement joins TRBV27 to TRBJ2-5; D not resolved. The CDR3 contains 13 residues. Trimming left V 8 bases short and J 3 bases short, with 13 bases between. CDR1 and CDR2 from the germline V gene are MNHEY and SMNVEV (reference sequence). Here the CDR3 reads CASGHSQEETQYF. The CDR3 DNA reads TGTGCCAGCGGCCATTCCCAAGAAGAGACCCAGTACTTC.

As to this clonotype: A much larger clone lies one base from this, so it may be a read error. The gene calls are TRBV4-1 and TRBJ2-1; possible D gene TRBD2, 5 bases. Germline V CDR1 and CDR2: MGHRA, YSYEKL. The CDR3 consists of 13 residues. The CDR3 DNA sequence: TGCGCCAGCAGCAAAGATAGGGAGACCAGGCAGTTCTTC. Translated, it gives CASSKDRETRQFF.

This sequence joins TRBV7-2 and TRBJ1-2, with 9 bases aligning to TRBD1. The CDR3 covers 13 residues. Per the germline V gene, CDR1 is SGHTA and CDR2 is FQGNSA. V was clipped by 5 bases and J by 7 bases; unmatched bases: 5. This CDR3 reads CASSPTGGSGYTF. The CDR3 DNA sequence: TGTGCCAGCAGCCCAACAGGGGGCTCTGGCTACACCTTC.